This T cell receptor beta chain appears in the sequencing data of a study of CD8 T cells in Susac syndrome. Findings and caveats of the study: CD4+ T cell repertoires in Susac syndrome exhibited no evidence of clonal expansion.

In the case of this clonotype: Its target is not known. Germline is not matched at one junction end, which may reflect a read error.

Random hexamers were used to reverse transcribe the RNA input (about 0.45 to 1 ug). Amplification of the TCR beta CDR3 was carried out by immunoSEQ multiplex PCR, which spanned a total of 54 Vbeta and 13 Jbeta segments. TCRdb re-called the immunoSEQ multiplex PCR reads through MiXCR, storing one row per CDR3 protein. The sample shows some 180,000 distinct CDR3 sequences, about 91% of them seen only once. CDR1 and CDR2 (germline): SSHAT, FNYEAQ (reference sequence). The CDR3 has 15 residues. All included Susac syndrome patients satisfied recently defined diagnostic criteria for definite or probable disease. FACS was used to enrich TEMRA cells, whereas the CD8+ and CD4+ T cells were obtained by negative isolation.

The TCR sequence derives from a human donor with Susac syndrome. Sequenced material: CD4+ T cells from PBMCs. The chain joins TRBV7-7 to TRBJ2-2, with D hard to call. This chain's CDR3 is CASSLGTSNTGELFF. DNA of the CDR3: TGTGCTAGCAGCTTAGGTACCTCAAACACCGGGGAGCTGTTTTTT.